Below, 5 T cell receptor beta chains from the same sample are listed, as sequenced in a study of T cell responses to AZD1222 COVID-19 vaccine. TCRdb's table, derived via immunoSEQ multiplex PCR, lists solely in-frame clones and lacks some. Here the sample spans about 130,000 clones, about 90% being singletons. The source material was peripheral blood, sampled on day 0 of MenACWY control vaccination. All receptors come from an adult in good health.

The table lists this clone with a count of one. The chain recombines TRBV19 with TRBJ2-2; D remains unclear. Germline V gives CDR1 LNHDA, CDR2 SQIVND (reference sequence). V was shortened by 2 bases and J by 2 bases, with 12 bases between the two germline ends. CDR3 length: 16 amino acids. The CDR3 loop is CASSILSTLNTGELFF. CDR3 nucleotides: TGTGCCAGTAGTATACTAAGCACACTCAACACCGGGGAGCTGTTTTTT.

The DNA for the CDR3 is TGTGCCAGCAGTCTTGGGACAGGGGGCAATCAGCCCCAGCATTTT. This encodes CASSLGTGGNQPQHF. This chain links TRBV27 with TRBJ1-5, with 10 bases aligning to TRBD1. Germline CDR1 is MNHEY and CDR2 is SMNVEV (reference sequence). CDR3 length: 15 residues. Trimming took 5 bases from V and 2 from J; bases not matched to a gene: 3.

The chain recombines TRBV19 with TRBJ2-1; 12 bases match TRBD2. The CDR3 loop spans 14 amino acids. With 6 bases clipped from V and 7 bases from J, the junction kept 4 bases outside the gene matches. Per germline, CDR1 LNHDA and CDR2 SQIVND (reference sequence). CDR3: CASSELAGGNEQFF. CDR3 DNA: TGTGCCAGTAGCGAACTAGCGGGGGGTAATGAGCAGTTCTTC. Variable domain in full (rest from reference TRBV19 and TRBJ2-1): DGGITQSPKYLFRKEGQNVTLSCEQNLNHDAMYWYRQDPGQGLRLIYYSQIVNDFQKGDIAEGYSVSREKKESFPLTVTSAQKNPTAFYLCASSELAGGNEQFFGPGTRLTVL.

The chain joins TRBV4-3 to TRBJ2-1; D is possibly TRBD2 (5 bases). Germline assignment: CDR1 LGHNA and CDR2 YSLEER. The CDR3 spans 15 residues. The germline V and J ends were trimmed by 0 bases and 1 base, with 7 bases remaining between them. In nucleotides, the CDR3 is TGCGCCAGCAGCCAAGAAGAGGGTTCCTACAATGAGCAGTTCTTC. The encoded protein is CASSQEEGSYNEQFF.

The chain uses TRBV19 and TRBJ2-1; 8 bases map to TRBD1. The CDR3 is 12 residues long. CDR1 LNHDA and CDR2 SQIVND come from the germline V gene (reference sequence). After removal of 11 bases from V and 4 bases from J, the junction contained 4 bases not matched to a gene. This CDR3 is CAVRTGYNEQFF. The CDR3 region has the DNA TGTGCCGTACGGACAGGGTACAATGAGCAGTTCTTC.